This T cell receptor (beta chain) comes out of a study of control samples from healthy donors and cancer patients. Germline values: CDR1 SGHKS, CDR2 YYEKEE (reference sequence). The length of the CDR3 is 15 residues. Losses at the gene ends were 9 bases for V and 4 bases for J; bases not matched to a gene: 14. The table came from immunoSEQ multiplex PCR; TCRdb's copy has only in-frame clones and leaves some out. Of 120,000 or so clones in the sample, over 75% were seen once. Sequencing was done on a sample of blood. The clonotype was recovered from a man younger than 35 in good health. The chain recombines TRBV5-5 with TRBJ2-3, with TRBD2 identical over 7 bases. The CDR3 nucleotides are TGTGCCACCGCGGGGGTGCCGCGGTTTCCAGATACGCAGTATTTT. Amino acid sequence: CATAGVPRFPDTQYF.